A single sample is the source of the 18 T cell receptor beta chains below, sequenced in a study of cytomegalovirus exposure and HLA in healthy donors. PCR amplification relied on 60 Vbeta primers (plus 13 Jbeta primers). Sequencing used immunoSEQ multiplex PCR; TCRdb keeps in-frame clones, though not all of them. The sample totals more than 90,000 clones. Sequencing input: PBMCs. These receptors originate from a man aged 40-49 years in good health and CMV-seropositive.

As DNA, the CDR3 is TGTGCCAGCAGCTTTGTAGCGGGAGGGTGGGAGACCCAGTACTTC. Protein product: CASSFVAGGWETQYF. The V gene is TRBV7-2, the J gene TRBJ2-5; 11 nucleotides agree with TRBD2. Trimming at V came to 3 bases and at J to 5 bases, leaving 5 bases not matched to a gene. Per germline, CDR1 SGHTA and CDR2 FQGNSA. The CDR3 extends over 15 amino acids.

The chain is built from TRBV7-9 and TRBJ2-1, with TRBD2 matching 7 bases. Germline CDR1 SEHNR, CDR2 FQNEAQ (reference sequence). With V trimmed by 6 bases and J by 9 bases, 5 bases remained unmatched. The CDR3 is 12 amino acids. The CDR3 sequence: CASRIGGTEQFF. The CDR3 DNA is TGTGCCAGCAGAATCGGGGGGACTGAGCAGTTCTTC.

The chain carries TRBV9 and TRBJ2-2; 7 bases match TRBD2. The CDR3 extends over 15 amino acids. V shed 2 bases and J 4 bases; nucleotides not matched to a gene: 5. The germline V gene encodes CDR1 SGDLS and CDR2 YYNGEE. The CDR3 loop reads CASSVQGGSTGELFF. CDR3 coding DNA: TGTGCCAGCAGCGTTCAGGGCGGGAGCACCGGGGAGCTGTTTTTT.

The J gene is TRBJ1-2, the V gene TRBV28, with TRBD1 as a possible D gene (6 bases). V was shortened by 5 bases and J by 2 bases, with 27 bases between the two germline ends. Germline CDR1 is MDHEN and CDR2 is SYDVKM. The CDR3 has 19 amino acids. The CDR3 DNA reads TGTGCCAGCAGTGCCCTAAGAGGGGGGGGCGGAGGTCTAAACTATGGCTACACCTTC. Its translation is CASSALRGGGGGLNYGYTF.

The chain employs TRBV9 and TRBJ2-3; no reliable D call. Germline V CDR1 and CDR2: SGDLS, YYNGEE. With 3 bases removed from V and 3 bases from J, the gap between germline ends came to 8 bases. This CDR3 is 13 amino acids long. The CDR3 nucleotides are TGTGCCAGCAGCGAGCTGCCGACAGATACGCAGTATTTT. This codes for CASSELPTDTQYF.

V gene TRBV27 combines with J gene TRBJ1-1; no firm D call. Germline CDR1 MNHEY, CDR2 SMNVEV (reference sequence). The germline V and J ends were trimmed by 6 bases and 0 bases, with 11 bases remaining between them. This CDR3 region has 14 residues. As DNA, the CDR3 is TGTGCCAGCAGCCCCCAGTTCATGAACACTGAAGCTTTCTTT. It translates to CASSPQFMNTEAFF.

The chain employs TRBV11-2 and TRBJ1-2; D is uncertain. Deletions cut 7 bases from V and 1 base from J, with 16 bases between. The CDR3 totals 15 residues. Germline V CDR1 and CDR2: SGHAT, FQNNGV. The CDR3 spells CASKYRGAINYGYTF. CDR3 nucleotides: TGTGCCAGCAAGTACCGGGGTGCTATTAACTATGGCTACACCTTC.

The DNA for the CDR3 is TGTGCCAGCAGCCGGGCCGGGACAGATAACACTGAAGCTTTCTTT. Its translation is CASSRAGTDNTEAFF. The V and J genes are TRBV7-9 and TRBJ1-1; 7 bases are a match to TRBD1. The V and J ends lost 5 bases and 2 bases, in that order; junction bases with no gene match: 8. CDR1 and CDR2 (germline): SEHNR, FQNEAQ (reference sequence). This CDR3 is 15 amino acids long. The variable domain in full, with the rest retrieved from reference TRBV7-9 and TRBJ1-1, is DTGVSQNPRHKITKRGQNVTFRCDPISEHNRLYWYRQTLGQGPEFLTYFQNEAQLEKSRLLSDRFSAERPKGSFSTLEIQRTEQGDSAMYLCASSRAGTDNTEAFFGQGTRLTVV.

This chain joins TRBV29-1 and TRBJ1-1; weak D call: TRBD1 (6 bases). Germline CDR1 SQVTM, CDR2 ANQGSEA. Trimming cost V 8 bases and J 6 bases, with 16 bases left between them. CDR3 size: 12 residues. CDR3 in amino acids: CSTNKGGAEAFF. CDR3 DNA: TGCAGCACAAACAAGGGGGGGGCTGAAGCTTTCTTT.

The rearrangement uses TRBV6-5 and TRBJ2-1; no clear D gene. This CDR3 is 13 amino acids long. CDR1 and CDR2 from the germline V gene are MNHEY and SVGAGI. Trimming took 0 bases from V and 8 from J, leaving 8 bases between them. This CDR3 is CASSYSRLDEQFF. The CDR3 nucleotides read TGTGCCAGCAGTTACTCGAGGCTGGATGAGCAGTTCTTC.

The CDR3 loop is CASTTPGSLNQPQHF. The CDR3 DNA reads TGTGCCAGCACCACACCCGGGAGCCTTAATCAGCCCCAGCATTTT. V usage is TRBV28 and J usage is TRBJ1-5; D is ambiguous. This CDR3 has 15 residues. Trimming took off 7 bases at V and 4 bases at J, with 17 bases between the two ends. The germline gives CDR1 MDHEN, CDR2 SYDVKM.

This chain links TRBV4-2 with TRBJ2-3, with TRBD1 matching over 7 bases. Germline trimming cut 0 bases from V and 0 bases from J; bases unmatched to any gene: 15. This CDR3 contains 20 residues. Germline CDR1 reads LGHNA; CDR2 reads YNFKEQ. CDR3 DNA sequence: TGTGCCAGCAGCCAAGAGGACAGACAGGGAACACGGCTTAGCACAGATACGCAGTATTTT. Translated, it gives CASSQEDRQGTRLSTDTQYF.

The chain employs TRBV11-1 and TRBJ2-7; 13 bases map to TRBD2. Trimming cost V 5 bases and J 6 bases; bases outside gene matches: 16. In germline, CDR1 is SGHAT, CDR2 FQDESV (reference sequence). This CDR3 is built from 18 residues. CDR3 protein: CASSPPGTSGTRRREQYF. In nucleotides, the CDR3 is TGTGCCAGCAGCCCCCCCGGGACTAGCGGGACTAGGCGACGCGAGCAGTACTTC.

The chain has TRBV28 and TRBJ1-4; D may be TRBD1 (6 bases). The CDR3 is made up of 15 amino acids. The V end lost 3 bases, the J end lost 3 bases, and 11 bases lay between the germline ends. Germline CDR1 reads MDHEN; CDR2 reads SYDVKM. The CDR3 spells CASSLDRPPNEKLFF. In nucleotides, the CDR3 is TGTGCCAGCAGTTTGGACAGACCACCTAATGAAAAACTGTTTTTT. The entire variable domain, with the rest obtained from reference TRBV28 and TRBJ1-4, is as follows: DVKVTQSSRYLVKRTGEKVFLECVQDMDHENMFWYRQDPGLGLRLIYFSYDVKMKEKGDIPEGYSVSREKKERFSLILESASTNQTSMYLCASSLDRPPNEKLFFGSGTQLSVL.

The V gene is TRBV2, the J gene TRBJ1-1; D not resolved. Trimming stripped 4 bases from V and 3 bases from J, with 15 bases between. Germline CDR1 SNHLY, CDR2 FYNNEI. This CDR3 is built from 15 residues. CDR3 protein: CASSVGREVDTEAFF. For the CDR3, the DNA is TGTGCCAGCAGTGTAGGAAGGGAGGTTGACACTGAAGCTTTCTTT. The complete variable domain, with remaining parts taken from reference TRBV2 and TRBJ1-1, reads EPEVTQTPSHQVTQMGQEVILRCVPISNHLYFYWYRQILGQKVEFLVSFYNNEISEKSEIFDDQFSVERPDGSNFTLKIRSTKLEDSAMYFCASSVGREVDTEAFFGQGTRLTVV.

V usage is TRBV28 and J usage is TRBJ2-7; TRBD1 matches 9 bases. Germline V CDR1 and CDR2: MDHEN, SYDVKM. CDR3 length equals 14 residues. J gave up 5 bases and V 6 bases, and 8 bases lay outside the gene matches. CDR3 protein: CASSLRDRVHEQYF. The DNA of the CDR3 is TGTGCCAGCAGCCTCCGGGACAGGGTCCACGAGCAGTACTTC.

This rearrangement joins TRBV29-1 to TRBJ2-1, with D possibly TRBD2 on 5 matching bases. CDR1 and CDR2 from the germline V gene are SQVTM and ANQGSEA. V shed 0 bases and J shed 0 bases, with 12 bases lying between them. This CDR3 spans 16 amino acids. CDR3 in amino acids: CSVEDRRGSSYNEQFF. The CDR3 DNA reads as TGCAGCGTTGAAGATCGGAGAGGGAGCTCCTACAATGAGCAGTTCTTC.

The chain has TRBV2 and TRBJ1-5; no reliable D call. The germline gives CDR1 SNHLY, CDR2 FYNNEI. V was trimmed by 3 bases and J by 11 bases, leaving 8 bases between them. This CDR3 spans 11 amino acids. CDR3: CASSDSGAQHF. The CDR3 nucleotides are TGTGCCAGCAGTGACAGTGGAGCCCAGCATTTT.